The 3 T cell receptor beta chains given below trace back to one sample, sequenced in a study of T cells in Graves' hyperthyroidism and ophthalmopathy. Template material for amplifying TCR beta CDR3 regions consisted of RNA transcripts. The TCR CDR3 first-round RT-PCR relied on the HTBI primer set. Via MiXCR, TCRdb re-called the multiplex PCR reads, giving one row per CDR3 protein. The sample lists approximately 400,000 distinct CDR3 sequences; about 18% were seen once. The specimen sequenced was blood. These receptors originate from a woman aged 18 to 35 with Graves' hyperthyroidism.

Concerning this clonotype: A much larger clone sits a single nucleotide away, making a read error possible. The chain is built from TRBV12-3 or TRBV12-4 and TRBJ1-1, with D hard to call. The CDR3 spans 14 residues. CDR3 sequence reads: CASSLAAVNTEAVF. CDR3 DNA: TGTGCCAGCAGTTTAGCAGCGGTTAACACTGAAGCTGTCTTT.

Many counts were recorded for this clonotype. The chain's CDR3 is CSVEMGVGQAFF. DNA of the CDR3: TGCAGCGTTGAAATGGGGGTTGGGCAGGCTTTCTTT. This chain links TRBV29-1 with TRBJ1-1; tentative D call: TRBD1 (5 bases). From germline, CDR1 is SQVTM and CDR2 ANQGSEA. The CDR3 length is 12 residues. Trimming left V 2 bases short and J 11 bases short, with 15 bases between.

In this sample, this clonotype turned up many times. The V and J genes are TRBV20-1 and TRBJ1-1; weak D call: TRBD1 (5 bases). V was clipped by 6 bases and J by 0 bases, with 11 bases between them. CDR3 length: 13 amino acids. In germline, CDR1 is DFQATT, CDR2 SNEGSKA (reference sequence). This CDR3 is CSAPGTLNTEAFF. Here the CDR3 DNA reads TGCAGTGCCCCAGGGACCTTGAACACTGAAGCTTTCTTT.